The clone carrying this TCR beta chain appeared a single time. Its cognate antigen is unknown. The entry originates in a study of vaccination effects on CD4 cells after COVID-19. Method: immunoSEQ multiplex PCR; TCRdb's copy keeps in-frame clones and lacks some. The sample yields just under 60,000 clones, roughly 80% seen once. Antigen-specific CD4+ T cells expanded by the ViraFEST assay with viral peptide pools were then sequenced. CD4+ T cells were isolated after 10 days of culture. Either the mRNA-1273 or the BNT162b2 vaccine was given to participants as two doses. Testing of the vaccine recipients showed negative nucleocapsid antibodies and no prior SARS-CoV-2 infection. This TCR came from a human donor who received a COVID-19 vaccine. Source: CD4+ T cells from PBMCs cultured with HCoV-OC43 spike peptides, taken after COVID-19 vaccination. Subset given: HCoV-OC43 spike overlapping peptide pool stimulation.

The CDR3 bases are TGTGCCAGCAAATCCGGACAGACCCCTTTGTACGTC. Translation: CASKSGQTPLYV. The chain combines TRBV28 with TRBJ2-7, with D possibly matching TRBD1 (6 bases). V gave up 7 bases and J gave up 12 bases, with 19 bases separating them. The germline V gene has CDR1 MDHEN and CDR2 SYDVKM. This CDR3 has 12 amino acids.